The clone carrying this TCR beta chain was seen more than once but under ten times. The data were taken from a study of T cells in Graves' hyperthyroidism and ophthalmopathy. About the research overall: Peripheral blood sampling occurred at initial diagnosis, before any treatment.

Amplified TCR beta CDR3 regions derived from RNA transcripts. Researchers ran a first-round RT-PCR on the TCR CDR3 using the HTBI primer set. TCRdb analysed the multiplex PCR reads with MiXCR anew, one entry per CDR3 protein. Of a few hundred thousand distinct CDR3 sequences listed, approximately 15% are singletons. Researchers barred patients who had uncontrolled infection, other autoimmune disease, pregnancy or lactation. The sequencing input was blood. The source is a woman in her thirties with Graves' hyperthyroidism.

CDR3 coding DNA: TGCGCCAGCAGCTTTCGGACAGGGGACCCCCAAGAGACCCAGTACTTC. Translation: CASSFRTGDPQETQYF. The J gene is TRBJ2-5, the V gene TRBV5-1, with 9 positions matching TRBD1. CDR3 length: 16 amino acids. The ends lost 2 bases at V and 1 base at J; junction bases unmatched: 6. Germline loops: CDR1 SGHRS, CDR2 YFSETQ.